The source of this T cell receptor (beta chain) is a study of blood T cells in healthy people across ages. General study findings and limits: Nothing was known about donor CMV status, and this possibly confounded expanded clonotype changes.

To note about this clonotype: Its antigen is not known.

Next came a second PCR, run for roughly 6 to 11 cycles, which used a sample-barcoded 5' primer along with a J-beta primer mix. Each cDNA molecule received a tag from a template-switch adaptor that had 12 random nucleotides. TCRdb re-called the 5' RACE reads through MiXCR, storing one row per CDR3 protein. The profile shows about 1.1 million distinct CDR3 sequences, less than 45% of them singletons. CDR3 length equals 17 residues. The germline CDR1 and CDR2 sequences are MNHEY and SMNVEV (reference sequence). V and J are TRBV27 and TRBJ2-1; tentatively, D is TRBD1 or TRBD2 (5 bases each). The J call may not be correct, given that the DNA end is closer to TRBJ2-7. The sequence was collected from a man aged 18 to 29 in good health. Sequenced material: blood. The CDR3 is CASSSPPTGPTYNEQYF. Written as DNA, the CDR3 is TGTGCCAGCAGTTCTCCCCCAACGGGGCCTACCTACAATGAGCAGTACTTC.